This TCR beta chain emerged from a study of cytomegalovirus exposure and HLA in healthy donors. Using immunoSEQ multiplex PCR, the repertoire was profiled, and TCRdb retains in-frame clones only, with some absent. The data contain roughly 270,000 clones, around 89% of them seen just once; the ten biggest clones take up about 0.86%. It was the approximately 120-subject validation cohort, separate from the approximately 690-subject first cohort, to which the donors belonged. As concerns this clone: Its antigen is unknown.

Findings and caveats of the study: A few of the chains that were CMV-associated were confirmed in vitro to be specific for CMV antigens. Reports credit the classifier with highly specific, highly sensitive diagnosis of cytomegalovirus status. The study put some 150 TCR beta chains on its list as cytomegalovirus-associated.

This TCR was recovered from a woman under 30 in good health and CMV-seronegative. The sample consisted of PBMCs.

The CDR3 here is CASSPSRHVQETQYF. The CDR3 DNA reads as TGTGCCAGCAGTCCCAGCAGACATGTCCAAGAGACCCAGTACTTC. The rearrangement links TRBV27 to TRBJ2-5, with D hard to call. CDR1 and CDR2 (germline): MNHEY, SMNVEV (reference sequence). Trimming removed 5 bases at V and 1 base at J, with 14 bases between. The CDR3 is made up of 15 amino acids.